This T cell receptor beta chain is drawn from a study of Ad26.COV2.S vaccination and SARS-CoV-2 variants (dated by TCRdb to the early 2020s). For the study in its entirety: Donors in the vaccine arm were drawn from COV1001, a multicentre, randomized, double-blind, placebo-controlled phase I-IIa trial testing Ad26.COV2.S in healthy adults. Dosing of Ad26.COV2.S was intramuscular, at either 5x10^10 or 1x10^11 viral particles, delivered as one shot or as two shots spaced 56 days apart. TCRbeta repertoire sequencing was used to assess the specificity and breadth of SARS-CoV-2-reactive T cell receptors after Ad26.COV2.S vaccination. A total of around 32 samples were included in the TCR-sequenced set, comprising roughly 19 Ad26.COV2.S vaccine recipients, 5 placebo recipients and 8 SARS-CoV-2 convalescent individuals. Trial participants were randomized into five groups of five: low-dose or high-dose Ad26.COV2.S given once or twice, or placebo on both occasions. Investigators remained blinded to trial group allocation during experiments and outcome assessment.

A note on this clone: The specificity of this receptor is unknown. Qualities for individual bases were not recorded, and no much larger clone is one base off.

V is clipped by 3 bases and J by 5 bases, and the sequence between their germline boundaries is 7 bases long. From the cysteine through the phenylalanine, the CDR3 covers 12 amino acids. Only the CDR3 region is kept as DNA, spanning 36 bases read in frame from base 1. The study at large found these results: Vaccine and placebo recipients had similar non-spike TCR breadth, a finding consistent with the vaccine containing only spike. It was noted by the authors that total T cell responses may have been underestimated by the TCR breadth and depth analyses. After vaccination, spike-specific CD8+ and CD4+ T cell responses were reported to show substantial breadth. Comparing responses between vaccine doses or regimens was not something the study was powered to do. Compared with placebo recipients, Ad26.COV2.S recipients showed higher spike-specific TCR breadth (P = 0.0014).

Taken with the paper, the label for treatment or condition translates to: approximately 18 received Ad26.COV2.S at low or high dose, single or two shots; a few received placebo; per-sample allocation not given. Repertoires of vaccine and placebo recipients were sequenced from samples taken on day 63 after the first injection. Between 29 July and 7 August 2020, Cohort 1b enrolled 25 adults aged 18-55 years at one site in Boston, USA. Ad26.COV2.S consisted of a replication-incompetent adenovirus type 26 vector by which a prefusion-stabilized SARS-CoV-2 spike protein from the original Wuhan strain was expressed. The immunoSEQ Assay was the method used to sequence TCRbeta CDR3 regions. After extraction, genomic DNA underwent amplification by bias-controlled multiplex PCR, followed by high-throughput sequencing. In the paper's pipeline: To quantify the absolute abundance of every unique TCRbeta CDR3 region, sequences were collapsed and filtered. Usable DNA was measured by amplifying reference genes present in all nucleated cells, and TCRbeta template counts were normalized to that usable DNA to estimate T cell fraction. Repertoire TCRs were annotated as SARS-CoV-2-specific by exact matching of V gene, CDR3 amino acid sequence and J gene to a known reactive TCR set. The reference SARS-CoV-2 TCR set was obtained from MIRA and was filtered for enrichment in COVID-19-positive ImmuneCODE repertoires, whereby public or cross-reactive TCRs were removed. Using the MIRA antigens, annotated TCRs were further analysed by specific ORF or by position within an ORF. Breadth was defined as annotated unique rearrangements over total unique productive rearrangements; depth was the summed frequency of those rearrangements. Two-sided Wilcoxon rank-sum tests were used to compare TCR breadth between groups. TCRdb carries this immuneACCESS record with in-frame sequences only. Its versions omit some clonotypes, under half of them owing to an unresolved V gene in the studies checked, with the rest unexplained. D and trimming were read from the DNA, whereas the V and J calls and clone size are those reported in that table. This sample comprises hundreds of thousands of clones, around nine tenths of them detected only once. Together, the top ten hold approximately 5% of the sample.

The receptor's source is a person between 18 and 59 years old who received the Ad26.COV2.S COVID-19 vaccine or a placebo. The receptor chain draws on TRBV12-3 or TRBV12-4 and TRBJ1-1, with the identity of the D gene unclear. The sequenced sample was peripheral blood, obtained in a trial of Ad26.COV2.S vaccine versus placebo. The sequence in DNA is TGTGCCAGCAGTTTCGAGGGAACTGAAGCTTTCTTT. This translates into CASSFEGTEAFF.